The next 4 T cell receptor beta chains were all read from a single sample in a study of CD8 T cells in Susac syndrome. Random hexamers served to reverse transcribe roughly 0.45 to 1 ug RNA. Each CDR3 protein is one row after TCRdb ran MiXCR on the immunoSEQ multiplex PCR reads. This table has nearly 200,000 distinct CDR3 sequences, roughly 96% appearing once. What was sequenced was CD4+ T cells from PBMCs. These receptors originate from a human donor with multiple sclerosis.

The chain is built from TRBV27 and TRBJ2-2, with a weak D call TRBD2 (6 bases). Germline CDR1 and CDR2: MNHEY and SMNVEV (reference sequence). Trimming stripped 2 bases from V and 0 bases from J, with 13 bases between. There are 17 residues in the CDR3. In DNA, the CDR3 is TGTGCCAGCAGTTTACGTTTATGGGGGGCGAACACCGGGGAGCTGTTTTTT. It specifies CASSLRLWGANTGELFF.

The chain combines TRBV7-9 with TRBJ1-2, with 8 bases fitting TRBD1. CDR1 SEHNR and CDR2 FQNEAQ come from the germline V gene (reference sequence). This CDR3 spans 12 amino acids. Trimming took 5 bases from V and 8 from J; bases not matched to a gene: 4. CDR3 in DNA: TGTGCCAGCAGCCCAGGACAGGGCGGCTACACCTTC. It yields the protein CASSPGQGGYTF.

The chain combines TRBV5-1 with TRBJ2-5; D gene unclear. Germline CDR1 reads SGHRS; CDR2 reads YFSETQ. The CDR3 covers 14 residues. Between the trimmed V and J ends, which lost 4 bases and 5 bases, there was a span of 15 bases. The CDR3 loop reads CASSPRGGPETQYF. CDR3 DNA sequence: TGCGCCAGCAGCCCCCGCGGTGGGCCCGAGACCCAGTACTTC.

This clonotype was counted once. The gene calls are TRBV29-1 and TRBJ2-3; no clear D. CDR1 and CDR2 from the germline V gene are SQVTM and ANQGSEA. The V gene lost 3 bases and the J gene lost 0 bases, with 10 bases spanning the gap. CDR3 length: 14 amino acids. The CDR3 region is CSVDEPASTDTQYF. The CDR3 DNA reads TGCAGCGTTGACGAGCCAGCTAGCACAGATACGCAGTATTTT.